This T cell receptor beta chain was documented in a study of T cell repertoires in cytomegalovirus infection. Study-level information: Evidence of both CMV infection and a matching HLA type came from public TCR beta signatures. Study conclusions and caveats: Predominance within the ex vivo response was attributable to HLA-C-restricted CMV-specific TCR beta clonotypes. There were carriers of CMV plus the relevant HLA, and cumulative public TCR beta family frequency identified them.

TCRdb recomputed calls from the reads with MiXCR, one row per CDR3 protein. This repertoire shows about 140,000 distinct CDR3 sequences, approximately 5.9% found once; its top ten account for 15% to 20%. A note on this clonotype: Its antigen is currently unknown.

The sequenced material came from PBMCs. The receptor's source is a human donor in good health (CMV status not recorded). Some clones in this sample may be carry-over from other donors' samples.

DNA of the CDR3: TGTGCCAGCAGAGACCGGGACAGGGGTTCTCGGGAGCAGTTCTTC. Translating it yields CASRDRDRGSREQFF. The chain recombines TRBV27 with TRBJ2-1; 10 nucleotides match TRBD1. Trimming cost V 6 bases and J 10 bases; bases outside gene matches: 12. The CDR3 length is 15 residues. The germline gives CDR1 MNHEY, CDR2 SMNVEV (reference sequence).